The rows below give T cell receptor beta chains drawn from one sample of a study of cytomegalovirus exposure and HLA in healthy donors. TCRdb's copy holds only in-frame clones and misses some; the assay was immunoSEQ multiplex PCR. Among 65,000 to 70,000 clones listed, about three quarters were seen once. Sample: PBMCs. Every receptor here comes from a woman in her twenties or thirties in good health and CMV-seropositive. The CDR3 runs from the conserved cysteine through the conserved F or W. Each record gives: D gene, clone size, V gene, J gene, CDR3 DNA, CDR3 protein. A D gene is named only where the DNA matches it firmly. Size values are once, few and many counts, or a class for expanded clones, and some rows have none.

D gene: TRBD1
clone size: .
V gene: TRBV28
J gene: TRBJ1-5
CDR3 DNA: TGTGCCAGCAGTTGGGGACAGGGCGGCAATCAGCCCCAGCATTTT
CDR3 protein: CASSWGQGGNQPQHF

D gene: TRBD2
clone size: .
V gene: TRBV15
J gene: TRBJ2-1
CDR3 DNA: TGTGCCACCAGCAGTTCCGGGACTAGCCACAATGAGCAGTTCTTC
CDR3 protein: CATSSSGTSHNEQFF

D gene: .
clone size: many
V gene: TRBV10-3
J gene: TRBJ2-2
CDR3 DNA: TGTGCCATCAGTGAGGGAGGGGGCCTTGGGAGGAACACCGGGGAGCTGTTTTTT
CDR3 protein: CAISEGGGLGRNTGELFF

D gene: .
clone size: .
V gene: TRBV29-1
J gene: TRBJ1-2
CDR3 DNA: TGCAGCGTTGACACGGCGGCTAACTATGGCTACACCTTC
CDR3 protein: CSVDTAANYGYTF

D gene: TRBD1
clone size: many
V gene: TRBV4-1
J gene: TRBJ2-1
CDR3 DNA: TGCGCCAGCAGCCAAGACCCGGACAGGGCGAATGAGCAGTTCTTC
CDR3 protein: CASSQDPDRANEQFF

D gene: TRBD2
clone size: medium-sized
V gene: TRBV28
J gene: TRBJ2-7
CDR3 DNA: TGTGCCAGCAGCGGGGGGGGGAACTCCTACGAGCAGTACTTC
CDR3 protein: CASSGGGNSYEQYF

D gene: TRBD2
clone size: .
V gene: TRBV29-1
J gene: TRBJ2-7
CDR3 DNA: TGCAGCGTCGCTACGACTAGCGGGCCTTACGAGCAGTACTTC
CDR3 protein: CSVATTSGPYEQYF

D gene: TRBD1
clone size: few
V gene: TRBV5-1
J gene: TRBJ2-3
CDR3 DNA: TGCGCCAGCAGCTTGCGGACAGGGGAGCATACGCAGTATTTT
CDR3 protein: CASSLRTGEHTQYF

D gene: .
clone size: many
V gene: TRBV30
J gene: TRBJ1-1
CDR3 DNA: TGTGCCTGGAGTAGGGGGGGCGCTGAAGCTTTCTTT
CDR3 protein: CAWSRGGAEAFF

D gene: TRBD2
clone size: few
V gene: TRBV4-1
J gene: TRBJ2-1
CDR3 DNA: TGCGCCAGCAGCCAAGATGGGGGAGGACTAGCTTCCAATGAGCAGTTCTTC
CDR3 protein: CASSQDGGGLASNEQFF

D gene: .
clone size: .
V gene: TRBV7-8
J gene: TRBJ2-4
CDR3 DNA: TGTGCCAGCAGCTTAGGGGCACGCCTAGCCAAAAACATTCAGTACTTC
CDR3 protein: CASSLGARLAKNIQYF

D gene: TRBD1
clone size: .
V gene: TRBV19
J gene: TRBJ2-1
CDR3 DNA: TGTGCCAGTAGGCCGGACAGGAGCTCCTACAATGAGCAGTTCTTC
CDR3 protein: CASRPDRSSYNEQFF

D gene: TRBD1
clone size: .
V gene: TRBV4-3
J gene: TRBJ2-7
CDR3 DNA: TGCGCCAGCAGCCGGGGGACAGGGGTTTCCTACGAGCAGTACTTC
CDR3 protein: CASSRGTGVSYEQYF

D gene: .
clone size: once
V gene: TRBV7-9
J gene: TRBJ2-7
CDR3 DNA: TGTGCCAGCAGCTTAGGACAGACGCGTTTCTCCTACGAGCAGTACTTC
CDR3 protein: CASSLGQTRFSYEQYF

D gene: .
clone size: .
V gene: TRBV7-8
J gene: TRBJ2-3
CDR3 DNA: TGTGCCAGCAGGCCTCGGGGATTTACGCAGTATTTT
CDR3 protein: CASRPRGFTQYF

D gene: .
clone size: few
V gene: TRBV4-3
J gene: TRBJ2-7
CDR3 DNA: TGCGCCAGCAGCCAAGAGGGAGGCTACGAGCAGTACTTC
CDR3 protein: CASSQEGGYEQYF

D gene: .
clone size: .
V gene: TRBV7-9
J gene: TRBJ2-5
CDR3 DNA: TGTGCCAGCAGCTTAGAGGCAAGGACTAGGCAGGGGGAGACCCAGTACTTC
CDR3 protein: CASSLEARTRQGETQYF

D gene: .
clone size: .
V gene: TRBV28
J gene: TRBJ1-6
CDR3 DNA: TGTGCCAGCAGGCCTGGGACAACTAGGGAATCACCCCTCCACTTT
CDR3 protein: CASRPGTTRESPLHF

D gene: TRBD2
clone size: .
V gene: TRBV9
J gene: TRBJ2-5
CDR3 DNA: TGTGCCAGCAGCGTAGGGGGACTAGCGGTAGAGACCCAGTACTTC
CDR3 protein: CASSVGGLAVETQYF

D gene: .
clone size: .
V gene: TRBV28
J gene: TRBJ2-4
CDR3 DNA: TGTGCCAGCAGCTCATTCTTACAGGGAATCCTAGCCAAAAACATTCAGTACTTC
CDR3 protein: CASSSFLQGILAKNIQYF

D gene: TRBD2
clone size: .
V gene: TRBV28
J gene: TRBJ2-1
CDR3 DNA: TGTGCCAGCAGCCTCCTCGGGGGCGGGAGGTCTGAGCAGTTCTTC
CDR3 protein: CASSLLGGGRSEQFF

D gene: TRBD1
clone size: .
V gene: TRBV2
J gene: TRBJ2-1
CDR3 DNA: TGTGCCACCGGGACAGGCTATAATGAGCAGTTCTTC
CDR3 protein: CATGTGYNEQFF

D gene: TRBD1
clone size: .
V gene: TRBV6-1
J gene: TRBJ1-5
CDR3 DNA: TGTGCCAGCAGGGGGACAGGGGCCAATCAGCCCCAGCATTTT
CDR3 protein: CASRGTGANQPQHF

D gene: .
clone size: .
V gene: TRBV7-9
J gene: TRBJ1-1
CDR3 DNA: TGTGCCACTACAGGGACTGAAGCTTTCTTT
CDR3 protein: CATTGTEAFF

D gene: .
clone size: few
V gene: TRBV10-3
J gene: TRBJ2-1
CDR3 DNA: TGTGTCACATCAGACCGGGGGACCTACAATGAGCAGTTCTTC
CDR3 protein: CVTSDRGTYNEQFF

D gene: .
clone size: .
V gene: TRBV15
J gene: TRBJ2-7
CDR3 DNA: TGTGCCACCAGCAGAGATCTAGGACAGTCCTACGAGCAGTACTTC
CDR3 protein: CATSRDLGQSYEQYF

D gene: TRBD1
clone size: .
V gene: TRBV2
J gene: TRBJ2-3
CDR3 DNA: TGTGCCAGCAGTTTCGACAGGGGTACAGATACGCAGTATTTT
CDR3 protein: CASSFDRGTDTQYF

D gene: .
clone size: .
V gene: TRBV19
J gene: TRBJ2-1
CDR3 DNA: TGTGCCAGTAGGATTCCGGGACACCCTTCGGGTGAGCAGTTCTTC
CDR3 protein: CASRIPGHPSGEQFF

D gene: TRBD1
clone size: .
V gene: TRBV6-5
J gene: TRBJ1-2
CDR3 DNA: TGTGCCAGCAGCCGTGGGACAGGGGACTATGGCTACACCTTC
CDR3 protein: CASSRGTGDYGYTF

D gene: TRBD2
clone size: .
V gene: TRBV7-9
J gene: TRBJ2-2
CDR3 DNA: TGTGCCAGCAAACTAGCGGGAGGGAACACCGGGGAGCTGTTTTTT
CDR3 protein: CASKLAGGNTGELFF

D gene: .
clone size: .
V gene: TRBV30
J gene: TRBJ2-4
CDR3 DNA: TGTGCCTGGACAGGGATTGGGTCCAAAAACATTCAGTACTTC
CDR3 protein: CAWTGIGSKNIQYF

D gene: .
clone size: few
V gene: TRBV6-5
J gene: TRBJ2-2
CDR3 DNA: TGTGCCAGCAGCCCCGGAGGGAACACCGGGGAGCTGTTTTTT
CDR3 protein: CASSPGGNTGELFF

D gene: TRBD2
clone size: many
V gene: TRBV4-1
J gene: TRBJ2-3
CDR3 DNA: TGCGCCAGCAGCGACCTCGGCGGGAGGGACAACACAGATACGCAGTATTTT
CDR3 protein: CASSDLGGRDNTDTQYF

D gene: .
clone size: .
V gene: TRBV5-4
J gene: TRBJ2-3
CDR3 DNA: TGTGCCAGCAGCTTGGCGGGCCGGGGGATGAAAGATACGCAGTATTTT
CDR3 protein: CASSLAGRGMKDTQYF

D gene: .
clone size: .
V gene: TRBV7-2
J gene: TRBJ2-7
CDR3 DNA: TGTGCCAGCAGCCAAACGGGGGCTAGCGGATATGACGAGCAGTACTTC
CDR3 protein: CASSQTGASGYDEQYF

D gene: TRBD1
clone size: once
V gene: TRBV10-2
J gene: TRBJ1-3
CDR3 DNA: TGCGCCAGCAGTGATATCGGACAGGGGGGTGGAAACACCATATATTTT
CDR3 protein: CASSDIGQGGGNTIYF

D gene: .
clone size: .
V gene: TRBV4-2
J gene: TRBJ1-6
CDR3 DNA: TGTGCCAGCAGCCAAGGATCAGGGGTGGTCTCACCCCTCCACTTT
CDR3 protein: CASSQGSGVVSPLHF

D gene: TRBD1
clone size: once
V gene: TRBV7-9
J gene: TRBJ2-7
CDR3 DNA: TGTGCCAGCAGCTACTCGGGACAGGGCACCTACGAGCAGTACTTC
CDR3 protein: CASSYSGQGTYEQYF

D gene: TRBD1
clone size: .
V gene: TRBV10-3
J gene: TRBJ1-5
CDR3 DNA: TGTGCCACACGAGTAGGACAGGACCACTTGCAGCCCCAGCATTTT
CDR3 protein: CATRVGQDHLQPQHF

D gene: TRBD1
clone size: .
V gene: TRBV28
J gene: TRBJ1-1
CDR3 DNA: TGTGCCAGCAGTCCTCAGGACAGGGTGGGAACTGAAGCTTTCTTT
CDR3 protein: CASSPQDRVGTEAFF

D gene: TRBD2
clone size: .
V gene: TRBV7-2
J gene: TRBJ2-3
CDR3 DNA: TGTGCCAGCAGCTTTAGCGGGAGGGGGGGCACAGATACGCAGTATTTT
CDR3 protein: CASSFSGRGGTDTQYF

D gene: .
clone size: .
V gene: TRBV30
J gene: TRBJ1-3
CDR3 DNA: TGTGCCTGGAGTACCACCGGTCGGGGATCTGGAAACACCATATATTTT
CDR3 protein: CAWSTTGRGSGNTIYF

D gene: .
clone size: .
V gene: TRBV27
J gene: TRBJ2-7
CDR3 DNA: TGTGCCAGCAGTTTCAGGCGGGAAGCCTCCTACGAGCAGTACTTC
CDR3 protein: CASSFRREASYEQYF

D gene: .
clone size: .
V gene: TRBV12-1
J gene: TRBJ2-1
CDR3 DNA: TGTGCCAGCCGGACCGGGACTAGCGGGAGAGGGTCCTACAATGAGCAGTTCTTC
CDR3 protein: CASRTGTSGRGSYNEQFF

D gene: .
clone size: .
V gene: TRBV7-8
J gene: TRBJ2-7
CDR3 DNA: TGTGCCAGCAGCGCCCGGACTTCCTCTGGGTTAGAGCAGTACTTC
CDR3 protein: CASSARTSSGLEQYF

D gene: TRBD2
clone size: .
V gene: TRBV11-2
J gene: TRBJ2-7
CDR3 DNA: TGTGCCAGCAGCTTAGCCTCCCCGACTAGCGGGTTTTCCTACGAGCAGTACTTC
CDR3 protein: CASSLASPTSGFSYEQYF

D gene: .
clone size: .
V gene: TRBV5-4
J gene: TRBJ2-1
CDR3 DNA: TGTGCCAGCAGCTCCGCGGCTAAGAGCTCCTACAATGAGCAGTTCTTC
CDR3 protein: CASSSAAKSSYNEQFF

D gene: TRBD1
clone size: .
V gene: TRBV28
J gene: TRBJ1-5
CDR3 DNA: TGTGCCAGCAGCTCCGGGACAGCAATTAATCAGCCCCAGCATTTT
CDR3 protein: CASSSGTAINQPQHF

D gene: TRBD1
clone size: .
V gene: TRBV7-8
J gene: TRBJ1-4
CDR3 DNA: TGTGCCAGCAGCGAAAGGGGGCCCGCTAATGAAAAACTGTTTTTT
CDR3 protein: CASSERGPANEKLFF

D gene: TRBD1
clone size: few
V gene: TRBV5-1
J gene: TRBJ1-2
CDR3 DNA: TGCGCCAGCAGCATAGGGACAGGGGTCGGCTACACCTTC
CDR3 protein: CASSIGTGVGYTF

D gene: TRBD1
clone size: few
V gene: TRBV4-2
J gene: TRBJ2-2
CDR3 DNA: TGTGCCAGCAGCCAAGCACGGACAGGATTGAACACCGGGGAGCTGTTTTTT
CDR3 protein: CASSQARTGLNTGELFF

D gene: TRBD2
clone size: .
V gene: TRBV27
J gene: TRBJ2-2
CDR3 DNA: TGTGCCAGCAGGCAGACTAGCGGGAGACGAACCGGGGAGCTGTTTTTT
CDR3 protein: CASRQTSGRRTGELFF